These 29 T cell receptor beta chains came from one sample sequenced in a study of blood T cell repertoires in COVID-19. The table came from immunoSEQ multiplex PCR; TCRdb's copy has only in-frame clones and leaves some out. Of roughly 300,000 clones listed, approximately 91% are singletons. Input material: peripheral blood. All receptors derive from a woman in her twenties or thirties with COVID-19, enrolled during active disease.

The V call is TRBV28, the J call TRBJ2-4, with 10 bases that match TRBD2. V gave up 3 bases and J gave up 7 bases; unmatched junction bases: 6. The CDR3 is made up of 15 amino acids. Germline V CDR1 and CDR2: MDHEN, SYDVKM. The DNA of the CDR3 is TGTGCCAGCAGTTTGCCTAGCGGGAGCAACAACATTCAGTACTTC. Translated: CASSLPSGSNNIQYF.

The rearrangement joins TRBV23-1 to TRBJ2-7; D possibly corresponds to TRBD1 (6 bases). TRBV23-1 is treated as an ORF (open reading frame) with a function not yet certain. Trimming removed 6 bases from V and 6 bases from J, with 18 bases in between. The CDR3 length is 14 residues. The CDR3 bases are TGCGCCAGCAGCTACAGGGTTCTGGGAGTCGAGCAGTACTTC. Translation: CASSYRVLGVEQYF.

About this clone: The identical CDR3 is also encoded by other nucleotide sequences in the sample. The rearrangement joins TRBV2 to TRBJ1-1, with D unresolved. V was cut by 7 bases and J by 2 bases, with 5 bases left in between. CDR3 length: 11 residues. The germline CDR1 and CDR2 sequences are SNHLY and FYNNEI. DNA of the CDR3: TGTGCCAGCACCCTCAACACTGAAGCTTTCTTT. Protein sequence: CASTLNTEAFF. The entire variable domain, with the rest obtained from reference TRBV2 and TRBJ1-1, is as follows: EPEVTQTPSHQVTQMGQEVILRCVPISNHLYFYWYRQILGQKVEFLVSFYNNEISEKSEIFDDQFSVERPDGSNFTLKIRSTKLEDSAMYFCASTLNTEAFFGQGTRLTVV.

V is TRBV27 and J is TRBJ2-3; D may be TRBD2 (6 bases). The CDR3 consists of 14 residues. Trimming removed 1 base from V and 2 bases from J, with 7 bases in between. Germline V gene lookup returns CDR1 MNHEY and CDR2 SMNVEV (reference sequence). The CDR3 loop is CASSLWGVTDTQYF. As DNA, the CDR3 is TGTGCCAGCAGTTTATGGGGGGTCACAGATACGCAGTATTTT.

The chain recombines TRBV6-5 with TRBJ2-7; 8 positions match TRBD1. CDR1 is MNHEY and CDR2 is SVGAGI in the germline V gene. This CDR3 region has 14 residues. V trimming: 6 bases; J trimming: 3 bases; junction bases outside the gene matches: 7. CDR3 in amino acids: CASSPGGLVYEQYF. The CDR3, as DNA: TGTGCCAGCAGCCCAGGGGGCCTGGTCTACGAGCAGTACTTC.

This chain links TRBV4-1 with TRBJ1-5; D is ambiguous. The CDR3 is made up of 14 amino acids. V was pared by 0 bases and J by 4 bases, with 7 bases between. Germline-derived CDR1 and CDR2 are MGHRA and YSYEKL. The CDR3 sequence: CASSQDSGNQPQHF. The CDR3 DNA is TGCGCCAGCAGCCAAGATTCGGGGAATCAGCCCCAGCATTTT.

The gene calls are TRBV20-1 and TRBJ1-2; D uncertain. The V gene's germline CDR1 is DFQATT and CDR2 SNEGSKA (reference sequence). This CDR3 is 14 amino acids long. The V end was cut by 3 bases, the J end by 5 bases, with 16 bases between. CDR3 sequence (DNA): TGCAGTGCTAGTGGATCCCCGGGAGATTATGGCTACACCTTC. It specifies CSASGSPGDYGYTF.

This chain links TRBV14 with TRBJ2-2, with 10 bases aligning to TRBD1. The CDR3 consists of 14 residues. The V segment lost 4 bases and the J segment 7 bases; nucleotides outside the gene matches: 3. The V gene's germline CDR1 is SGHDN and CDR2 FVKESK. The CDR3 protein is CASSPTGGFGELFF. The CDR3 DNA follows: TGTGCCAGCAGCCCGACAGGGGGCTTCGGGGAGCTGTTTTTT.

V usage is TRBV15 and J usage is TRBJ2-7; perhaps TRBD1 as D (5 bases). The CDR3 loop spans 14 amino acids. V lost 5 bases and J 2 bases, leaving 13 bases between the germline ends. Germline lookup yields CDR1 LNHNV and CDR2 YYDKDF (reference sequence). CDR3 amino acids: CATSPAGPAYEQYF. For the CDR3, the DNA is TGTGCCACCAGCCCGGCAGGGCCCGCCTACGAGCAGTACTTC.

J is TRBJ1-1 and V is TRBV19; D not certain. Germline loops: CDR1 LNHDA, CDR2 SQIVND (reference sequence). V lost 3 bases and J 0 bases, leaving 5 bases between the germline ends. The CDR3 runs 13 residues. Here the CDR3 reads CASSIYLNTEAFF. CDR3 DNA sequence: TGTGCCAGTAGTATTTATTTGAACACTGAAGCTTTCTTT.

V is TRBV5-5 and J is TRBJ2-7; the match to TRBD1 covers 7 bases. V gave up 7 bases and J gave up 4 bases; unmatched junction bases: 5. Germline values: CDR1 SGHKS, CDR2 YYEKEE (reference sequence). The CDR3 spans 12 residues. The DNA for the CDR3 is TGTGCCAGCCGACAGGGCACATACGAGCAGTACTTC. Amino acids: CASRQGTYEQYF.

CDR3 bases: TGTGCCAGCAGTTCCGGGGGGGAACGGACTGGAAACACCATATATTTT. Its protein is CASSSGGERTGNTIYF. This rearrangement joins TRBV28 to TRBJ1-3, with a weak D call TRBD1 (5 bases). This CDR3 has 16 amino acids. CDR1 is MDHEN and CDR2 is SYDVKM in the germline V gene. V lost 4 bases to trimming and J lost 2 bases, with 15 bases between them.

The table lists this clone with a count of one. The V and J genes are TRBV27 and TRBJ2-1; 10 positions match TRBD2. Germline V gives CDR1 MNHEY, CDR2 SMNVEV (reference sequence). The CDR3 is 15 residues long. V dropped 8 bases and J dropped 7; count of bases not matched to a gene: 11. The CDR3 DNA reads as TGTGCCAGCGCCTTCAAAGCGGGAGGGCGGAATGAGCAGTTCTTC. It translates to CASAFKAGGRNEQFF.

The chain links TRBV27 to TRBJ2-2; D may be TRBD2 (5 bases). Germline CDR1 and CDR2: MNHEY and SMNVEV (reference sequence). The CDR3 runs 16 residues. Deletions cut 2 bases from V and 0 bases from J, with 10 bases between. The CDR3, as DNA: TGTGCCAGCAGTTTACGACTATCTACGAACACCGGGGAGCTGTTTTTT. Translated, it gives CASSLRLSTNTGELFF.

The chain has TRBV6-5 and TRBJ1-1; D gene uncertain. V gave up 5 bases and J gave up 0 bases, with 10 bases separating them. This CDR3 region has 14 residues. CDR1 MNHEY and CDR2 SVGAGI come from the germline V gene. The DNA of the CDR3 is TGTGCCAGCAGTCGTACATTATTGAACACTGAAGCTTTCTTT. This translates into CASSRTLLNTEAFF.

This chain uses TRBV27 with TRBJ1-5; D remains ambiguous. Germline V lookup: CDR1 MNHEY, CDR2 SMNVEV (reference sequence). The CDR3 extends over 14 amino acids. The ends were cut back, 3 bases at V and 1 base at J, with 7 bases in the middle. The CDR3 coding sequence is TGTGCCAGCAGTTTGGCAGCGAGCAATCAGCCCCAGCATTTT. This sequence encodes CASSLAASNQPQHF.

This clone is labeled medium-sized. The chain employs TRBV10-1 and TRBJ2-2, with TRBD1 identical over 8 bases. V dropped 0 bases and J dropped 4; count of bases not matched to a gene: 4. There are 16 residues in the CDR3. The germline V gene has CDR1 WNHNN and CDR2 SYGVQD (reference sequence). CDR3 DNA: TGCGCCAGCAGTGAGTCGGTAGGACAGGGCACCGGGGAGCTGTTTTTT. Translating gives CASSESVGQGTGELFF.

J is TRBJ1-2 and V is TRBV12-3 or TRBV12-4; D remains unclear. CDR3 length: 13 amino acids. Trimming took 5 bases from V and 3 from J, leaving 10 bases between them. The CDR3 reads CASSQVLHYGYTF. The CDR3 region has the DNA TGTGCCAGCAGTCAAGTACTGCACTATGGCTACACCTTC.

The chain is built from TRBV2 and TRBJ1-6, with D possibly being TRBD1 (5 bases). V dropped 4 bases and J dropped 8 bases, with 12 bases sitting between them. This CDR3 region has 14 residues. Germline CDR1 is SNHLY and CDR2 is FYNNEI. The CDR3 here is CASSGWRGHSPLHF. In DNA form, the CDR3 reads TGTGCCAGCAGTGGTTGGAGGGGTCATTCACCCCTCCACTTT.

The rearrangement uses TRBV29-1 and TRBJ2-5; possible D gene TRBD1, 5 bases. V lost 4 bases and J lost 5, with 17 bases in between. The CDR3 is 14 residues long. Germline V gene sequence: CDR1 SQVTM, CDR2 ANQGSEA. CDR3 region: CSVGGFSSGETQYF. CDR3 DNA sequence: TGCAGCGTTGGTGGATTTAGTTCAGGGGAGACCCAGTACTTC.

The chain has TRBV11-2 and TRBJ2-5; TRBD1 might be the D (6 bases). The CDR3 length is 13 residues. Trimming removed 2 bases at V and 9 bases at J, with 13 bases between. Germline lookup yields CDR1 SGHAT and CDR2 FQNNGV. CDR3 nucleotide sequence: TGTGCCAGCAGCTTAAGGGACAACAGGGCCCAGTACTTC. Translated, it gives CASSLRDNRAQYF.

The CDR3 coding sequence is TGTGCCAGCAGCTTTGGAGCGGGAGTAGACAATGAGCAGTTCTTC. It encodes CASSFGAGVDNEQFF. The chain carries TRBV5-5 and TRBJ2-1; the match to TRBD2 covers 8 bases. The CDR3 loop spans 15 amino acids. From germline, CDR1 is SGHKS and CDR2 YYEKEE (reference sequence). Trimming took 2 bases from V and 5 from J; bases not matched to a gene: 6. The entire variable domain, with the rest obtained from reference TRBV5-5 and TRBJ2-1, is as follows: DAGVTQSPTHLIKTRGQQVTLRCSPISGHKSVSWYQQVLGQGPQFIFQYYEKEERGRGNFPDRFSARQFPNYSSELNVNALLLGDSALYLCASSFGAGVDNEQFFGPGTRLTVL.

The rearrangement uses TRBV19 and TRBJ1-6, with TRBD1 matching 8 bases. In germline, CDR1 is LNHDA, CDR2 SQIVND (reference sequence). The CDR3 loop spans 16 amino acids. V lost 5 bases and J lost 8; bases outside the gene matches: 11. CDR3 sequence reads: CASSAPRGQAYSPLHF. The CDR3 bases are TGTGCCAGTAGTGCGCCGCGGGGACAGGCTTATTCACCCCTCCACTTT.

The chain joins TRBV7-6 to TRBJ2-7, with D possibly TRBD1 on 6 matching bases. This CDR3 contains 16 residues. From germline, CDR1 is SGHVS and CDR2 FNYEAQ. The V end lost 1 base, the J end lost 5 bases, and 18 bases lay between the germline ends. The CDR3 reads CASSLGTFDRTNEQYF. CDR3 nucleotide sequence: TGTGCCAGCAGCTTAGGAACTTTTGACAGGACGAACGAGCAGTACTTC.

The V gene is TRBV16, the J gene TRBJ1-1, with D perhaps TRBD1 (6 bases). Germline CDR1 reads KGHSY; CDR2 reads FQNENV. Trimming stripped 1 base from V and 5 bases from J, with 11 bases between. The CDR3 totals 14 residues. CDR3 sequence (DNA): TGTGCCAGCAGCCAATTCAGGGGAGGGACTGAAGCTTTCTTT. Translation gives CASSQFRGGTEAFF.

The gene calls are TRBV19 and TRBJ1-1; TRBD1 might be the D (5 bases). There are 14 residues in the CDR3. Germline CDR1 is LNHDA and CDR2 is SQIVND (reference sequence). V was clipped by 3 bases and J by 5 bases, with 13 bases between them. In DNA, the CDR3 is TGTGCCAGTAGTATCGCGGGACCGGGGACTGAAGCTTTCTTT. Translating gives CASSIAGPGTEAFF.

This sequence joins TRBV7-3 and TRBJ2-3, with TRBD2 matching 8 bases. Germline loops: CDR1 SGHTA, CDR2 FQGTGA. Trimming at V came to 5 bases and at J to 4 bases, leaving 8 bases not matched to a gene. This CDR3 comprises 15 residues. The CDR3 reads CASSGRAGGADTQYF. CDR3 coding DNA: TGTGCCAGCAGCGGGAGGGCGGGAGGTGCAGATACGCAGTATTTT. Full variable domain (outside the CDR3, taken from reference TRBV7-3 and TRBJ2-3): GAGVSQTPSNKVTEKGKYVELRCDPISGHTALYWYRQSLGQGPEFLIYFQGTGAADDSGLPNDRFFAVRPEGSVSTLKIQRTERGDSAVYLCASSGRAGGADTQYFGPGTRLTVL.

The J gene is TRBJ1-2, the V gene TRBV3-1 (or the pseudogene TRBV3-2); a weak D match, TRBD1 (5 bases). V was clipped by 5 bases and J by 2 bases, with 15 bases between them. Per the germline V gene, CDR1 is LGHDT and CDR2 is YNNKEL (reference sequence). This CDR3 comprises 15 residues. The CDR3 DNA reads as TGTGCCAGCAGCACTCGCAGGGTACAGAACTATGGCTACACCTTC. Its translation is CASSTRRVQNYGYTF.

The chain carries TRBV19 and TRBJ2-7, with a tentative D call TRBD2 (7 bases). This CDR3 has 16 residues. The germline V gene has CDR1 LNHDA and CDR2 SQIVND (reference sequence). Trimming removed 6 bases at V and 2 bases at J, with 20 bases between. The CDR3 loop is CASSNPAGAPPYEQYF. The CDR3 DNA reads as TGTGCCAGTAGCAACCCTGCGGGGGCTCCCCCCTACGAGCAGTACTTC.